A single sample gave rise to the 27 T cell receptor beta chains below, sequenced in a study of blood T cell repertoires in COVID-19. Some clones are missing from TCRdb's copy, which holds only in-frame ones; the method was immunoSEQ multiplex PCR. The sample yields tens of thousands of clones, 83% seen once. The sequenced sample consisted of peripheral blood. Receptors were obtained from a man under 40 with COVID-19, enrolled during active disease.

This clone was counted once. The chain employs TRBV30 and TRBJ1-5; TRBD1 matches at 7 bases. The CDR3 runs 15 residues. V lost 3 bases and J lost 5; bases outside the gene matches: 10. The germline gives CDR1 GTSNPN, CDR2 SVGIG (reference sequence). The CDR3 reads CAWRRQGVADQPQHF. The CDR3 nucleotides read TGTGCCTGGAGACGACAGGGTGTGGCGGATCAGCCCCAGCATTTT. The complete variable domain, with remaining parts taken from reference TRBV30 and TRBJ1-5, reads SQTIHQWPATLVQPVGSPLSLECTVEGTSNPNLYWYRQAAGRGLQLLFYSVGIGQISSEVPQNLSASRPQDRQFILSSKKLLLSDSGFYLCAWRRQGVADQPQHFGDGTRLSIL.

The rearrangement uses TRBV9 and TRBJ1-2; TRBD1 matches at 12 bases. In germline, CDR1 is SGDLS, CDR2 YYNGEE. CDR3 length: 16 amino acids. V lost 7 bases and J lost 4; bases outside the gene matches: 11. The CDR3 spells CASATGQGALVYGYTF. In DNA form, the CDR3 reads TGTGCCAGCGCTACGGGACAGGGGGCGCTTGTCTATGGCTACACCTTC.

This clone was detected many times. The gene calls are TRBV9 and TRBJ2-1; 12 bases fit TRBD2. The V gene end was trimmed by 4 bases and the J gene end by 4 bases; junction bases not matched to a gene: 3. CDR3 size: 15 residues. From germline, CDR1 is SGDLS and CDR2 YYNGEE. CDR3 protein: CASSQTSGSYNEQFF. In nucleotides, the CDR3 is TGTGCCAGCAGCCAGACTAGCGGGAGTTACAATGAGCAGTTCTTC.

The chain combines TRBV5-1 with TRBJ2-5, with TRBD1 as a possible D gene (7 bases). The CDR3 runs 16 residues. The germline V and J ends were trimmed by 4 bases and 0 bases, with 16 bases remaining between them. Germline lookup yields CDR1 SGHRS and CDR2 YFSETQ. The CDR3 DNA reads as TGCGCCAGCAGCCCGGGGGCAGGGGGGTACCAAGAGACCCAGTACTTC. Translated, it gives CASSPGAGGYQETQYF.

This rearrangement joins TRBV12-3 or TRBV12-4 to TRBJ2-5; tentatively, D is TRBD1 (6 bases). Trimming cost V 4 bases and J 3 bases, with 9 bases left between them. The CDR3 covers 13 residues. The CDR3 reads CASSSTGKETQYF. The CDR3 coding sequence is TGTGCCAGCAGTTCGACAGGTAAAGAGACCCAGTACTTC.

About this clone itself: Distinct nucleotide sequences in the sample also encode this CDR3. The CDR3 here is CASSQDITGNQPQHF. The CDR3, as DNA: TGCGCCAGCAGCCAAGATATTACAGGCAATCAGCCCCAGCATTTT. This chain connects TRBV4-1 to TRBJ1-5; D ambiguous. V lost 0 bases to trimming and J lost 2 bases, with 8 bases between them. The CDR3 is 15 amino acids. Germline loops: CDR1 MGHRA, CDR2 YSYEKL.

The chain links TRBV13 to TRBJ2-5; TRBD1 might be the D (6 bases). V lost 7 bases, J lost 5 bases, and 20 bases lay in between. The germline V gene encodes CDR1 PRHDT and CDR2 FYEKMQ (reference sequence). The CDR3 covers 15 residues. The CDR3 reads CASTASHRVGETQYF. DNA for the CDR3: TGTGCCAGCACCGCAAGTCACAGGGTGGGGGAGACCCAGTACTTC.

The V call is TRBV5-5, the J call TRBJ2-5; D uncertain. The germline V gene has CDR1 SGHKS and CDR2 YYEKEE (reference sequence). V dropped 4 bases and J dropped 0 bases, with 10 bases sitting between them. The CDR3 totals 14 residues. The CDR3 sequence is CASSKRRDQETQYF. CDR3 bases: TGTGCCAGCAGCAAACGACGGGACCAAGAGACCCAGTACTTC.

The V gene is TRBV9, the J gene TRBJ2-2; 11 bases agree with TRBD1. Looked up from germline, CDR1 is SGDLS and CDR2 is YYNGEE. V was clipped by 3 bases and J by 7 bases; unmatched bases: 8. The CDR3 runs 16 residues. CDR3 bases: TGTGCCAGCAGCGGGACAGGGGGCAGAATGGGCGGGGAGCTGTTTTTT. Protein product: CASSGTGGRMGGELFF.

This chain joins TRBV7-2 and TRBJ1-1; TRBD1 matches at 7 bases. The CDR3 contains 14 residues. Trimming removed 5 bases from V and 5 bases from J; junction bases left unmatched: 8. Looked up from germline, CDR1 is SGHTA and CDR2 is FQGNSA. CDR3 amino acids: CASSLPGQRTEAFF. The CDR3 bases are TGTGCCAGCAGCCTCCCGGGACAGAGGACTGAAGCTTTCTTT.

DNA of the CDR3: TGTGCCAGCAGCGTAGAGTCCGGGGTCCAGCCCCAGCATTTT. It translates to CASSVESGVQPQHF. This sequence joins TRBV9 and TRBJ1-5; D remains unclear. The V end was cut by 0 bases, the J end by 7 bases, with 11 bases between. CDR1 and CDR2 (germline): SGDLS, YYNGEE. This CDR3 region has 14 residues.

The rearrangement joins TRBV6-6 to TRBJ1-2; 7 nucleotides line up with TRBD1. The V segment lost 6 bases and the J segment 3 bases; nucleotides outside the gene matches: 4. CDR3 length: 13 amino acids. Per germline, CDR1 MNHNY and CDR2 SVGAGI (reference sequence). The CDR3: CASSPDRDYGYTF. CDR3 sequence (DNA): TGTGCCAGCAGCCCAGACAGGGACTATGGCTACACCTTC.

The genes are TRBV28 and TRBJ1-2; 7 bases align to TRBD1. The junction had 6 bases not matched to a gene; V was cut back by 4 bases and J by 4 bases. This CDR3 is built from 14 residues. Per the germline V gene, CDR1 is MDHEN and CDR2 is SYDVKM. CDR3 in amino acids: CASSSAGQVYGYTF. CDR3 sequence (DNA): TGTGCCAGCAGTTCGGCCGGACAGGTCTATGGCTACACCTTC.

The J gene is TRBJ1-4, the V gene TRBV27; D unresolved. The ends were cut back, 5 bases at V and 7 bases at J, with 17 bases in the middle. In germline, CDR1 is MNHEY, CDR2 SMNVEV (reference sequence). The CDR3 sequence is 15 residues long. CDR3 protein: CASSPRLQGSEKLFF. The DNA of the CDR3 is TGTGCCAGCAGTCCCCGGTTGCAAGGGAGTGAAAAACTGTTTTTT.

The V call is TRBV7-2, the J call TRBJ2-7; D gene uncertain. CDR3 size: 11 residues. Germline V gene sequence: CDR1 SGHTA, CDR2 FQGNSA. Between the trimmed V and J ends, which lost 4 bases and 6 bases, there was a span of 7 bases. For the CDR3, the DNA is TGTGCCAGCAGCTACACGGGCGAGCAGTACTTC. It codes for CASSYTGEQYF.

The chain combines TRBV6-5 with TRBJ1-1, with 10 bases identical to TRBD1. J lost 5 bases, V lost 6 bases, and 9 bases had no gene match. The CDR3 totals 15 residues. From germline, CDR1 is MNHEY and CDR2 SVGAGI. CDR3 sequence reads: CASRLGDRGRTEAFF. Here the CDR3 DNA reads TGTGCCAGCAGGCTAGGGGACAGGGGAAGGACTGAAGCTTTCTTT.

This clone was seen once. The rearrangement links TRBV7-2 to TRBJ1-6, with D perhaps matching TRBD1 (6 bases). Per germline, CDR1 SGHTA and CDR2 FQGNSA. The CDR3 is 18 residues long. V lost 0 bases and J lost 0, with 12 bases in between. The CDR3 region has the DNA TGTGCCAGCAGCTTAGCGGGACACCAGAGCTCCTATAATTCACCCCTCCACTTT. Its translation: CASSLAGHQSSYNSPLHF.

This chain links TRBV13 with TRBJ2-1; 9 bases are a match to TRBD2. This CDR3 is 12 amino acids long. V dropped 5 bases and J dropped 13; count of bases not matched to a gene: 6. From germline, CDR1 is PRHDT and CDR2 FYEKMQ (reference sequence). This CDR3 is CASSARLAGQFF. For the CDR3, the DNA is TGTGCCAGCAGCGCCCGTCTAGCGGGACAGTTCTTC.

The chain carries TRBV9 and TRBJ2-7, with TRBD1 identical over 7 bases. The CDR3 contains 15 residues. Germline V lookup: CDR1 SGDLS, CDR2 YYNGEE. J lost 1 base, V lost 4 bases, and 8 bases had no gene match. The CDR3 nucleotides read TGTGCCAGCAGCTCCGGGGACAGCTTGTCCTACGAGCAGTACTTC. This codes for CASSSGDSLSYEQYF.

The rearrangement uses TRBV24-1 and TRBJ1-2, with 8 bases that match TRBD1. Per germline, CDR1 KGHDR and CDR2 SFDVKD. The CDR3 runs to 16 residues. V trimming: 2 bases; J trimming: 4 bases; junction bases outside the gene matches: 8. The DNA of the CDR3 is TGTGCCACCAGTGATTCTACAGGGGGGGAATTCTATGGCTACACCTTC. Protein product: CATSDSTGGEFYGYTF.

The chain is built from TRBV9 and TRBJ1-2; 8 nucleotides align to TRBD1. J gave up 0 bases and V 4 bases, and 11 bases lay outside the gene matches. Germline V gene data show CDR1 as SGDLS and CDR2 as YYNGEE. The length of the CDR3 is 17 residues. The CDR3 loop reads CASSPFYGQGANYGYTF. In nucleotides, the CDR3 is TGTGCCAGCAGCCCTTTCTATGGACAGGGCGCTAACTATGGCTACACCTTC. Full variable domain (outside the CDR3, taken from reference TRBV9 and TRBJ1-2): DSGVTQTPKHLITATGQRVTLRCSPRSGDLSVYWYQQSLDQGLQFLIQYYNGEERAKGNILERFSAQQFPDLHSELNLSSLELGDSALYFCASSPFYGQGANYGYTFGSGTRLTVV.

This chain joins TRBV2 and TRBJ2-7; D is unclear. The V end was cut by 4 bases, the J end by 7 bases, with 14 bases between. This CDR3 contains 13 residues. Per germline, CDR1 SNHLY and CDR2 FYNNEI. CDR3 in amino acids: CASSVQRLGEQYF. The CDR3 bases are TGTGCCAGCAGTGTACAACGCCTCGGGGAGCAGTACTTC.

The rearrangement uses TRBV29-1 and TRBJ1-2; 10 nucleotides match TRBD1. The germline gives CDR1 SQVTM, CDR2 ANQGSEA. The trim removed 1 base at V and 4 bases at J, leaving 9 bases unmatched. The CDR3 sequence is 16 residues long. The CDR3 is CSVEGGPGQGGYGYTF. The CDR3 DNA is TGCAGCGTTGAAGGAGGTCCCGGACAGGGGGGCTATGGCTACACCTTC.

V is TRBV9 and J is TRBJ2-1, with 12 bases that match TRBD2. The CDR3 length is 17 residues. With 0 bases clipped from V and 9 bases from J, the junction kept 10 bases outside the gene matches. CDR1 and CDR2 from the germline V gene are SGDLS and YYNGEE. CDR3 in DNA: TGTGCCAGCAGCGTAGCGTCGCTAGCGGGAGGGCCGTTTGAGCAGTTCTTC. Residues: CASSVASLAGGPFEQFF.

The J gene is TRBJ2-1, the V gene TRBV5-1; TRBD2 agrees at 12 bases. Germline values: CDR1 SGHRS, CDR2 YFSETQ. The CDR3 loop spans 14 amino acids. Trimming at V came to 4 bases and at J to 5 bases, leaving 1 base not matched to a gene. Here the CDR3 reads CASSASGRDNEQFF. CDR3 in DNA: TGCGCCAGCAGCGCTAGCGGGAGGGACAATGAGCAGTTCTTC.

This chain's CDR3 is CSAGQGGNTEAFF. The CDR3 DNA reads as TGCAGCGCCGGACAGGGGGGGAACACTGAAGCTTTCTTT. The V call is TRBV29-1, the J call TRBJ1-1; TRBD1 aligns across 10 bases. Germline V gene data show CDR1 as SQVTM and CDR2 as ANQGSEA. V was clipped by 7 bases and J by 1 base; unmatched bases: 3. CDR3 length: 13 amino acids.

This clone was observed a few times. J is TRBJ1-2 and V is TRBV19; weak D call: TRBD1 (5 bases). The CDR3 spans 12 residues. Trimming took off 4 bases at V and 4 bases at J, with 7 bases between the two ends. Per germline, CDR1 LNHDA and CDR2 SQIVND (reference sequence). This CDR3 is CASSTGGYGYTF. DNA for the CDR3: TGTGCCAGTAGTACCGGGGGCTATGGCTACACCTTC.